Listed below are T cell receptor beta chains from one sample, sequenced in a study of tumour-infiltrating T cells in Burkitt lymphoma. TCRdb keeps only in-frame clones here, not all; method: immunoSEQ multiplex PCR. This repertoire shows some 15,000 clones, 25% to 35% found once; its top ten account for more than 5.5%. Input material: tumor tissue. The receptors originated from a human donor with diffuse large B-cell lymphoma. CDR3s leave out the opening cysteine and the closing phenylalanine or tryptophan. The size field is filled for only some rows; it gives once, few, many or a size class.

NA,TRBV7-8,ASSLAGANYEQY
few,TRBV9,ASSVDSSSGSTDTQY
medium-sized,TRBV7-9,ASRPKFLGTEAF
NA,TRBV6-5,ASSYTRGNEQF
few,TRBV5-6,ASSLGTPANEQF
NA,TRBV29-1,SVAWETQY
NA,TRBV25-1,ASSDRGTGELF
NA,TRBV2,ASSRDSYNEQF
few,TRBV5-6,ASSYKSRTDTEAF
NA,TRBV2,ASSPGTFVLAGVGDTQY
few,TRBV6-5,ASSYSRTGPNNEQF
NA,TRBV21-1,ARQIAGTGELF
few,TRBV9,ASSVAAGTYEQY
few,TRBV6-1,ASSTVENTEAF
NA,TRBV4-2,ASSQVYPTDTQY
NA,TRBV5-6,ASSWGLAGTQETQY
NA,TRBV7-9,ASSLMVPGEAF
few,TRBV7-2,ASSPGPMGTQY
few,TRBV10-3,AIRDRENEQF
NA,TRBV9,ASSRPSTGEFNYGYT
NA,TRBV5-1,ASIGDPRTDTQY
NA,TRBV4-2,ASSDDFYTQY
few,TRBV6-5,ASIRGQGFTEAF
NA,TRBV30,AWSVLLAGDGGELF
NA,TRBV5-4,ASSFGRFPDEQY
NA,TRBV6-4,ASILQGIGNQPQH
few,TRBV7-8,ASSLGTVPYEQY
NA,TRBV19,ASSKGQETQY
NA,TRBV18,ASSPQGPFNEKLF
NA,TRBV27,ASGGGGSGNEQY
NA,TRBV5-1,ASSFGDEAASNYGYT
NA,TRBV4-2,ASSLLLTGEGEKLF
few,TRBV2,ATNGDHYGYT
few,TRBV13,ASSPWTANTEAF
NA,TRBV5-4,ASSQDRRDSDTQY
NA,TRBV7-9,ASSSQGANQPQH
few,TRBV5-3,ARSLEGSLGGAYGYT
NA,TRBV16,ASSQSLSSGNTIY
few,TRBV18,ASSPLTPDTGSNYGYT
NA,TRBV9,ASSVDGGNTEAF
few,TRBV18,ASSPPGGKNTGELF
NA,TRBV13,ASSAGLAANYEQY
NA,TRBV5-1,ASSRDGQANTGELF
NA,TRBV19,ASSIQTGVGNTEAF
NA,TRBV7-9,ASSSTGTGANVLT
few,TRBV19,ASSWGGEETQY
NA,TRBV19,ASNIGLSGANVLT
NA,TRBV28,ASSISGRGNEQF
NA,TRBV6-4,ASSIRGGHLYVKGYT
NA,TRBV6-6,ASSLAAELF
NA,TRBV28,ASMKGLSYEQY
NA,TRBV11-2,ASSFAMDSGNTIY
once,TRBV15,ATSPTGGNQPQH
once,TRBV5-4,ASSFGTTNEKLF
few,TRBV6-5,ASSWTSGRDNEQF
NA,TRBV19,ASSVPTQRPEAF
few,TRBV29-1,SVDKGMEGRDTQY
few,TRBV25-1,ASSESEGWQPQH
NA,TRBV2,ANQDSQNTEAF